The present T cell receptor (beta chain) was sequenced within a study of shared clonotypes between healthy human individuals. There are 13 residues in the CDR3. The ends were cut back, 3 bases at V and 4 bases at J, with 9 bases in the middle. Germline V gives CDR1 KGHSH, CDR2 LQKENI. Sequenced by immunoSEQ multiplex PCR; TCRdb stores in-frame clones only, minus some. This table has more than 2 million clones, over 85% appearing once. Worth noting for this clone: The same CDR3 arises from other DNA sequences in this sample as well.

Sequenced input: naive CD4+ T cells sorted from blood. As for subset: CD45RA+ positively selected. This TCR derives from a man aged 18 to 30 in good health. This chain uses TRBV18 with TRBJ2-5; tentatively, D is TRBD1 (5 bases). CDR3 amino acids: CASSPQGLETQYF. The DNA for the CDR3 is TGTGCCAGCTCACCCCAGGGTTTAGAGACCCAGTACTTC.